This T cell receptor (beta chain) was found in a study of shared clonotypes between healthy human individuals. Findings and caveats of the study: Blood was the sole source, and tissue repertoires probably differ.

Remarks on this clone: Its antigen is not identified.

Using immunoSEQ multiplex PCR, the repertoire was profiled, and TCRdb retains in-frame clones only, with some absent. Of roughly 500,000 clones in the sample, about four fifths were seen once. The TCR comes from a middle-aged woman in good health. Some clones in this sample may be carry-over from other donors' samples. Sequences were obtained from PBMCs.

CDR3 amino acids: CASSLGTGRNEQYF. For the CDR3, the DNA is TGTGCCAGCAGCCTCGGGACAGGGCGCAACGAGCAGTACTTC. V is TRBV11-3 and J is TRBJ2-7; 9 nucleotides align to TRBD1. Germline assignment: CDR1 SGHNT and CDR2 YENEEA. This CDR3 is 14 amino acids long. J lost 5 bases, V lost 5 bases, and 7 bases had no gene match. Drawing the rest from reference TRBV11-3 and TRBJ2-7, the complete variable domain is EAGVVQSPRYKIIEKKQPVAFWCNPISGHNTLYWYLQNLGQGPELLIRYENEEAVDDSQLPKDRFSAERLKGVDSTLKIQPAELGDSAVYLCASSLGTGRNEQYFGPGTRLTVT.